This TCR beta chain was retrieved from a study of cytomegalovirus exposure and HLA in healthy donors. As for the study in general: Counted in an early data release were about 85 million unique TCRs from HLA-typed donors. Overall study results and limits: CMV serostatus alone was available as immune exposure information.

The PCR had 60 Vbeta and 13 Jbeta primers. Per the original methods: The count from a later analysis was about 80 million unique TCR beta chains, some 10 million of them shared. Method: immunoSEQ multiplex PCR; TCRdb's copy keeps in-frame clones and lacks some. The DNA was the basis for D and trimming; V, J and clone size are from that table. The sample comprises over 130,000 clones, 60% to 70% of which are singletons, and roughly 6.8% rests with the top ten. The CDR3 sequence is 14 residues long. V was pared by 0 bases and J by 1 base, with 7 bases between. CDR1 is SGHRS and CDR2 is YFSETQ in the germline V gene. Details on this clone: Its matching antigen is unknown.

The donors gave bone marrow, and they were healthy. Sample: PBMCs. The chain employs TRBV5-1 and TRBJ2-5; D is ambiguous. The TCR sequence derives from a woman between 55 and 75 years old in good health and CMV-seropositive. CDR3 in amino acids: CASSLEAPQETQYF. DNA of the CDR3: TGCGCCAGCAGCTTGGAAGCACCCCAAGAGACCCAGTACTTC.